This record concerns one T cell receptor beta chain sequence. This clone was found a few times. What antigen it recognizes has not been identified. Base qualities are not provided; no much larger clone lies one nucleotide away. The sample comes from a study of CD8+ T cells in alopecia areata (dated by TCRdb to 2016 to 2018). About the full investigation: The treated patients took part in an open-label pilot trial in which moderate-to-severe alopecia areata was treated with oral tofacitinib at 5 to 10 mg twice daily. Patients stayed on tofacitinib for 6 to 18 months and then had 6 months of follow-up off drug so that delayed response and recurrence could be assessed. For the treated patients, the SALT score, which quantifies what percentage of scalp surface area is affected, served as the measure of disease severity. The study used high-throughput TCRbeta sequencing to examine T cell clonal expansion in alopecia areata, in both the C3H/HeJ mouse model and human patients. Scalp tissue and sorted CD4+ and CD8+ peripheral blood T cells from patchy and totalis/universalis alopecia areata patients and from healthy controls were covered by human TCRbeta sequencing. Patients on tofacitinib were biopsied at baseline and after 4 and 24 weeks of treatment, and several of the patients also had a later scalp biopsy. Clonality in the scalp was compared among normal scalp (n=4), patchy alopecia areata scalp (n=8), and alopecia totalis/universalis scalp (n=8). RNA was extracted with the PAXgene miRNA kit for fixed scalp, the miRNeasy kit for PBMCs, and the RNeasy kit for mouse skin. TCRbeta CDR3 regions were amplified by immunoSEQ multiplex PCR using 35 Vbeta forward and 13 Jbeta reverse primers. Study-wide findings and limitations: Many expanded lesional clones were found to persist in scalp and blood during tofacitinib treatment, and relapse after treatment cessation may be partly explained by this persistence. Unlike mouse skin, where gammadelta T cells dominate, normal human skin contains resident alphabeta T cells that get sequenced too, which complicates analysis of the scalp TCR repertoire. Shared TCR sequences between patients were less evident than in mice, which may be partly attributable to HLA diversity in the patient population. Scalp clonality and the number of expanded CD8+ clones among the top 100 scalp clones were significantly decreased by tofacitinib. Because the treated cohort was small and had just a single nonresponder, larger studies are needed to establish links between baseline CD8+ expansion and response. Lesional scalp, especially in alopecia totalis/universalis, showed higher clonality and more expanded CD8+ clones than normal scalp, suggesting antigenic drive.

V is cut back by 3 bases and J by 7 bases, with 10 bases in the junction unmatched. From the cysteine up to the phenylalanine, the CDR3 has a length of 16 residues. This entry keeps only the CDR3 DNA: 48 bases, framed from base 1. CDR1 MGHDK and CDR2 SYGVNS are derived from the germline V gene. Taken with the paper, the label for time point translates to: about 25 weeks on oral tofacitinib. The treatment or condition label, as the study defines it: oral pan-JAK inhibitor, 5-10 mg twice daily. Lesional scalp punch biopsies and peripheral blood were collected from alopecia areata patients. PBMCs were isolated by density centrifugation and stained for CD3, CD4 and CD8, and CD4+ and CD8+ T cells were sorted on a FACSAria. Libraries were constructed by the immunoSEQ multiplex PCR assay. RNA was extracted from all samples and reverse transcribed into cDNA, which served as template for TCR sequencing. First-strand cDNA was synthesized using SuperScript III with a 2:1 mix of oligo-dT and random hexamers. A synthetic immune receptor repertoire was used to gauge amplification bias, and whatever bias remained was removed computationally. For the original study's pipeline: Raw reads were preprocessed to remove errors, and CDR3 was defined according to IMGT conventions as the region from the conserved cysteine to phenylalanine. Clonality was computed by normalizing Shannon entropy by log2 of the number of productive unique TCRs and subtracting the result from 1. Whether each scalp clone was CD4 or CD8 was inferred by checking scalp TCRbeta sequences against the CD4 and CD8 repertoires from sorted blood. TCRdb mirrors the immuneACCESS table, restricted to in-frame sequences. Some clones are absent from its copies; in checked studies, under half trace to an unresolved V gene, and the reason for the others is unknown. V, J and clone size derive from that table, while D and trimming were established from the DNA sequence. Within this sample are some 180,000 clones, with about 55% of them counted one time only. 10% to 12% of the sample belongs to the ten largest clones.

The TCR comes from a human donor with alopecia areata. The sequence is built from TRBV25-1 and TRBJ2-1, with 9 bases matching TRBD2. The starting material was CD8+ T cells sorted from blood, obtained at week 24, from a patient treated with tofacitinib. In nucleotide form, the sequence is TGTGCCAGCAGTGACCCCGGGACTAGCAGAAGGAATGAGCAGTTCTTC. The resulting protein is CASSDPGTSRRNEQFF.